The 28 T cell receptor beta chains in this list originate from one sample, sequenced in a study of chemoradiotherapy in HPV16-positive cancers. Libraries were prepared by immunoSEQ multiplex PCR; TCRdb keeps only in-frame clonotypes and omits some of them. In the table there are over 10,000 clones, 65% to 80% of which are singletons. The sample was taken from a patient who underwent chemoradiotherapy. The receptor set was obtained from a human donor with HPV-associated anogenital cancer.

The chain is built from TRBV5-1 and TRBJ1-2; D is unresolved. The germline gives CDR1 SGHRS, CDR2 YFSETQ. Trimming pared 4 bases from V and 8 bases from J, leaving 15 bases between. CDR3 length equals 13 residues. The DNA for the CDR3 is TGCGCCAGCAGCCCGGACGGCCTCGGGGGCTACACCTTC. It is translated as CASSPDGLGGYTF.

The CDR3 region has the DNA TGTGCCAGTAGTATAGATCTCTCTGGGGGCGAGCAGTACTTC. This sequence encodes CASSIDLSGGEQYF. This sequence joins TRBV19 and TRBJ2-7; D is tentatively TRBD1 or TRBD2 (5 bases each). Trimming took 0 bases from V and 6 from J, leaving 12 bases between them. This CDR3 contains 14 residues. Germline CDR1 and CDR2: LNHDA and SQIVND (reference sequence).

The chain couples TRBV4-1 to TRBJ1-3; D remains ambiguous. The length of the CDR3 is 15 residues. Germline CDR1 and CDR2: MGHRA and YSYEKL. Trimming took 4 bases from V and 2 from J, leaving 12 bases between them. CDR3 in DNA: TGCGCCAGCAGCCTGTTTCAGATCACTGGAAACACCATATATTTT. Residues: CASSLFQITGNTIYF.

This clone was found a few times. The chain has TRBV6-4 and TRBJ2-3; TRBD1 might be the D (5 bases). Germline assignment: CDR1 MRHNA and CDR2 SNTAGT. The CDR3 loop spans 13 amino acids. V was trimmed by 3 bases and J by 1 base, leaving 5 bases between them. CDR3 loop: CASSEQGTDTQYF. In DNA form, the CDR3 reads TGTGCCAGCAGTGAACAGGGCACAGATACGCAGTATTTT.

The chain recombines TRBV5-1 with TRBJ2-3; 10 bases line up with TRBD2. Trimming at V came to 0 bases and at J to 5 bases, leaving 0 bases not matched to a gene. The germline V gene has CDR1 SGHRS and CDR2 YFSETQ. The CDR3 runs 14 residues. The CDR3 loop is CASSLGLAGDTQYF. CDR3 nucleotide sequence: TGCGCCAGCAGCTTGGGACTAGCGGGAGATACGCAGTATTTT.

This clone was seen just once. The V call is TRBV15, the J call TRBJ2-7; 7 bases are shared with TRBD1. Germline V CDR1 and CDR2: LNHNV, YYDKDF (reference sequence). This CDR3 is 14 amino acids long. Trimming at V came to 5 bases and at J to 0 bases, leaving 4 bases not matched to a gene. The CDR3 region has the DNA TGTGCCACCAGCGACAGGGTTTCCTCCTACGAGCAGTACTTC. This sequence encodes CATSDRVSSYEQYF.

The rearrangement links TRBV2 to TRBJ2-7; weak D call: TRBD2 (6 bases). Germline V gene data show CDR1 as SNHLY and CDR2 as FYNNEI. This CDR3 spans 14 amino acids. The V end lost 5 bases, the J end lost 3 bases, and 14 bases lay between the germline ends. CDR3 coding DNA: TGTGCCAGCAGTACCGGGACTCGAGTCTACGAGCAGTACTTC. It is translated as CASSTGTRVYEQYF.

Only a few counts were recorded for this clone. The gene calls are TRBV19 and TRBJ1-5, with 7 bases lining up with TRBD1. The CDR3 has 16 residues. With V trimmed by 0 bases and J by 3 bases, 5 bases remained unmatched. CDR1 is LNHDA, CDR2 SQIVND, per germline (reference sequence). CDR3: CASSIDRQGNNQPQHF. CDR3 DNA sequence: TGTGCCAGTAGTATAGATCGACAGGGAAACAATCAGCCCCAGCATTTT.

This chain connects TRBV18 to TRBJ1-1; no reliable D call. The germline CDR1 and CDR2 sequences are KGHSH and LQKENI. The CDR3 covers 14 residues. V lost 4 bases and J 4 bases, leaving 13 bases between the germline ends. DNA of the CDR3: TGTGCCAGCTCACTAGGGAATGGTGGCACTGAAGCTTTCTTT. Its translation: CASSLGNGGTEAFF.

The chain combines TRBV18 with TRBJ2-3, with a possible D match to TRBD2 (6 bases). This CDR3 has 12 amino acids. Looked up from germline, CDR1 is KGHSH and CDR2 is LQKENI. Trimming took off 6 bases at V and 10 bases at J, with 14 bases between the two ends. DNA for the CDR3: TGTGCCAGCTCCCTACCCGGGGAGGCGCAGTATTTT. Encoded protein: CASSLPGEAQYF.

The J gene is TRBJ1-2, the V gene TRBV5-1, with 11 bases aligning to TRBD1. V lost 0 bases to trimming and J lost 4 bases; unmatched junction nucleotides: 2. The CDR3 extends over 15 amino acids. Per the germline V gene, CDR1 is SGHRS and CDR2 is YFSETQ. The CDR3 region is CASSLAGTGGYGYTF. CDR3 DNA: TGCGCCAGCAGCTTGGCGGGGACAGGGGGCTATGGCTACACCTTC.

A few counts support this clone. The chain employs TRBV7-9 and TRBJ1-4; D possibly corresponds to TRBD1 (5 bases). Germline V lookup: CDR1 SEHNR, CDR2 FQNEAQ (reference sequence). This CDR3 comprises 14 residues. V lost 6 bases, J lost 9 bases, and 17 bases lay in between. The CDR3 DNA reads as TGTGCCAGCAGTTCCTGGGGGGACGGGCAAAAACTGTTTTTT. As protein: CASSSWGDGQKLFF.

This clone was observed a few times. This rearrangement joins TRBV18 to TRBJ2-1, with TRBD1 as a possible D gene (7 bases). CDR1 KGHSH and CDR2 LQKENI come from the germline V gene. This CDR3 comprises 13 residues. V lost 2 bases to trimming and J lost 9 bases, with 11 bases between them. The CDR3 DNA reads as TGTGCCAGCTCACCATCAGGGGGAGGTGAGCAGTTCTTC. Residues: CASSPSGGGEQFF. The full variable domain, its missing parts supplied by reference TRBV18 and TRBJ2-1, is NAGVMQNPRHLVRRRGQEARLRCSPMKGHSHVYWYRQLPEEGLKFMVYLQKENIIDESGMPKERFSAEFPKEGPSILRIQQVVRGDSAAYFCASSPSGGGEQFFGPGTRLTVL.

V gene TRBV5-8 combines with J gene TRBJ1-2, with 8 bases matching TRBD1. This CDR3 comprises 17 residues. CDR1 is SGHTS and CDR2 is YDEGEE in the germline V gene. After removal of 5 bases from V and 7 bases from J, the junction contained 19 bases not matched to a gene. The CDR3 loop is CASRDGGQGTLSGGYTF. The CDR3 nucleotides are TGTGCCAGCAGGGATGGAGGACAGGGCACACTTTCGGGTGGCTACACCTTC.

The chain carries TRBV9 and TRBJ2-2, with TRBD2 identical over 8 bases. This CDR3 contains 16 residues. From germline, CDR1 is SGDLS and CDR2 YYNGEE. V was clipped by 4 bases and J by 2 bases; unmatched bases: 7. The CDR3 reads CASSFSGIANTGELFF. In DNA form, the CDR3 reads TGTGCCAGCAGCTTTAGCGGGATAGCTAACACCGGGGAGCTGTTTTTT.

The chain couples TRBV28 to TRBJ2-7; TRBD1 matches at 7 bases. CDR3 length: 12 residues. The V and J ends lost 7 bases and 3 bases, in that order; junction bases with no gene match: 3. Germline V CDR1 and CDR2: MDHEN, SYDVKM. CDR3 loop: CASMTGNYEQYF. CDR3 DNA: TGTGCCAGCATGACAGGGAACTACGAGCAGTACTTC.

The sample holds a few counts of this clone. V is TRBV5-1 and J is TRBJ1-1; a possible D gene is TRBD1 (5 bases). Per germline, CDR1 SGHRS and CDR2 YFSETQ. Trimming took off 1 base at V and 7 bases at J, with 11 bases between the two ends. CDR3 length: 13 residues. The CDR3 spells CASSLSQVNEAFF. The CDR3, as DNA: TGCGCCAGCAGCTTGTCACAGGTCAATGAAGCTTTCTTT.

The chain combines TRBV11-2 with TRBJ1-1, with a weak D call TRBD1 (6 bases). This CDR3 contains 16 residues. Trimming removed 0 bases at V and 0 bases at J, with 11 bases between. The germline V gene encodes CDR1 SGHAT and CDR2 FQNNGV. Written as DNA, the CDR3 is TGTGCCAGCAGCTTAGAATGGGGGCAGATGAACACTGAAGCTTTCTTT. This gives the protein CASSLEWGQMNTEAFF.

This rearrangement joins TRBV4-3 to TRBJ2-6; D is uncertain. This CDR3 has 16 amino acids. V lost 0 bases and J 0 bases, leaving 6 bases between the germline ends. Germline CDR1 is LGHNA and CDR2 is YSLEER. The CDR3 here is CASSQDSNSGANVLTF. CDR3 DNA sequence: TGCGCCAGCAGCCAAGACTCCAACTCTGGGGCCAACGTCCTGACTTTC.

This chain links TRBV6-6 with TRBJ1-5, with 9 bases fitting TRBD1. The germline V gene encodes CDR1 MNHNY and CDR2 SVGAGI (reference sequence). CDR3 size: 16 residues. The junction had 9 bases not matched to a gene; V was cut back by 0 bases and J by 9 bases. The CDR3 loop reads CASSYSKDRGPWPQHF. The CDR3 nucleotides are TGTGCCAGCAGTTACTCGAAGGACAGGGGTCCATGGCCCCAGCATTTT.

The rearrangement uses TRBV6-1 and TRBJ2-3, with unresolved D. The length of the CDR3 is 15 residues. Trimming pared 3 bases from V and 1 base from J, leaving 11 bases between. Germline loops: CDR1 MNHNS, CDR2 SASEGT. The CDR3 DNA sequence: TGTGCCAGCAGTGAGTACGTGAGTGGCACAGATACGCAGTATTTT. It is translated as CASSEYVSGTDTQYF.

The chain couples TRBV10-3 to TRBJ1-5; no clear D. Germline values: CDR1 ENHRY, CDR2 SYGVKD. The CDR3 is 14 amino acids. The V and J ends lost 3 bases and 0 bases respectively, with 6 bases between them. The CDR3 region has the DNA TGTGCCATCAGTGATGGGAATAGCAATCAGCCCCAGCATTTT. Encoded protein: CAISDGNSNQPQHF.

The chain has TRBV11-1 and TRBJ1-2, with 7 positions matching TRBD1. This CDR3 has 14 residues. V dropped 6 bases and J dropped 5; count of bases not matched to a gene: 9. CDR1 SGHAT and CDR2 FQDESV come from the germline V gene (reference sequence). The CDR3 loop reads CASRSRGEGYGYTF. DNA of the CDR3: TGTGCCAGCAGATCCAGGGGGGAGGGATATGGCTACACCTTC.

The V gene is TRBV11-2, the J gene TRBJ2-1; tentative D call: TRBD1 (6 bases). Germline V gene data show CDR1 as SGHAT and CDR2 as FQNNGV. Trimming took off 6 bases at V and 9 bases at J, with 21 bases between the two ends. This CDR3 comprises 15 residues. CDR3 residues: CASSLAFRGSGEQFF. The CDR3 DNA sequence: TGTGCCAGCAGTCTAGCATTCAGGGGCTCTGGTGAGCAGTTCTTC.

This chain connects TRBV9 to TRBJ2-7, with D possibly TRBD2 on 6 matching bases. Trimming took 4 bases from V and 5 from J, leaving 19 bases between them. Per germline, CDR1 SGDLS and CDR2 YYNGEE. There are 15 residues in the CDR3. The CDR3 sequence is CASSISGLGGDEQYF. Here the CDR3 DNA reads TGTGCCAGCAGCATATCCGGACTGGGCGGGGACGAGCAGTACTTC.

The CDR3 reads CASSLSTRDTQYF. In DNA, the CDR3 is TGTGCCAGCAGCTTGTCTACCAGAGATACGCAGTATTTT. The chain is built from TRBV5-4 and TRBJ2-3, with D unresolved. The V end lost 1 base, the J end lost 5 bases, and 8 bases lay between the germline ends. Germline V gene data show CDR1 as SGHNT and CDR2 as YYREEE (reference sequence). The CDR3 totals 13 residues.

The chain has TRBV9 and TRBJ1-3; D might be TRBD1 (5 bases). With 4 bases removed from V and 0 bases from J, the gap between germline ends came to 14 bases. CDR1 and CDR2 from the germline V gene are SGDLS and YYNGEE. The length of the CDR3 is 16 residues. The CDR3 region is CASSPRGWGSGNTIYF. The CDR3, as DNA: TGTGCCAGCAGCCCGAGGGGATGGGGCTCTGGAAACACCATATATTTT.

The J gene is TRBJ2-2, the V gene TRBV9; 10 nucleotides match TRBD1. V lost 4 bases and J lost 0; bases outside the gene matches: 3. Germline V gene sequence: CDR1 SGDLS, CDR2 YYNGEE. The CDR3 is 16 residues long. In nucleotides, the CDR3 is TGTGCCAGCAGCATAGGACAGGGGGCGAACACCGGGGAGCTGTTTTTT. Amino acid sequence: CASSIGQGANTGELFF. Together with reference TRBV9 and TRBJ2-2, the CDR3 gives the full variable domain: DSGVTQTPKHLITATGQRVTLRCSPRSGDLSVYWYQQSLDQGLQFLIQYYNGEERAKGNILERFSAQQFPDLHSELNLSSLELGDSALYFCASSIGQGANTGELFFGEGSRLTVL.